This TCR beta chain was sequenced during a study of blood T cell repertoires in COVID-19. The wider study: Samples of COVID-19 (acute and convalescent) were obtained from the United States, Italy and Spain. PBMCs, B-cell-depleted T cells, or T cells were the source of the cDNA or gDNA that made up the material.

Under the authors' procedure: It was from reference gene primer amplification that nucleated cell counts were estimated. Method: immunoSEQ multiplex PCR; TCRdb's copy keeps in-frame clones and lacks some. That table furnishes V, J and clone size, whereas the DNA furnished D and trimming. The sample shows some 150,000 clones, roughly 80% of them seen only once. What was sequenced was peripheral blood. The source of this sequence is a man aged 55 to 69 with acute or convalescent COVID-19.

The DNA for the CDR3 is TGTGCCAGCAGCCAAGCGGGTGGGGTCCCGGGGTCCCAGCATTTT. It is translated as CASSQAGGVPGSQHF. The gene calls are TRBV3-1 (or the pseudogene TRBV3-2) and TRBJ1-5; D gene ambiguous. The CDR3 runs to 15 residues. V gave up 1 base and J gave up 11 bases, with 18 bases separating them. Germline V gene sequence: CDR1 LGHDT, CDR2 YNNKEL (reference sequence).